Presented here are 32 T cell receptor beta chains from one specimen sequenced in a study of vaccination and CD4 T cells after COVID-19. At the Johns Hopkins FTIC core, DNA taken from cultured CD4+ T cells was sequenced by way of the Oncomine TCR Beta short-read assay. TCRdb reprocessed the PCR reads with MiXCR, giving one entry per CDR3 protein. The sample includes over 10,000 distinct CDR3 sequences, 56% of them seen just once. Antigens for these TCRs are unknown. Treatment denoted: approximately 10-day PBMC culture with coronavirus spike peptide pools or control peptides (ViraFEST assay). Sequencing was done on a sample of CD4+ T cells from blood, cultured in vitro. The receptor set was obtained from a human donor who had recovered from COVID-19.

The rearrangement links TRBV10-3 to TRBJ2-3; 10 nucleotides agree with TRBD1. With 6 bases clipped from V and 2 bases from J, the junction kept 5 bases outside the gene matches. The CDR3 contains 15 residues. CDR1 and CDR2 (germline): ENHRY, SYGVKD. Written as DNA, the CDR3 is TGTGCCATCAGGCCGGGACAGGGGAACACAGATACGCAGTATTTT. It is translated as CAIRPGQGNTDTQYF.

The chain has TRBV19 and TRBJ1-3; D call uncertain. This CDR3 has 14 residues. CDR1 LNHDA and CDR2 SQIVND come from the germline V gene (reference sequence). The V gene lost 6 bases and the J gene lost 4 bases, with 13 bases spanning the gap. The CDR3 nucleotides read TGTGCCAGTAGCGTAGCCACGCGAGGAAACACCATATATTTT. Its protein product is CASSVATRGNTIYF. Looking up the rest from reference TRBV19 and TRBJ1-3 gives the full variable domain: DGGITQSPKYLFRKEGQNVTLSCEQNLNHDAMYWYRQDPGQGLRLIYYSQIVNDFQKGDIAEGYSVSREKKESFPLTVTSAQKNPTAFYLCASSVATRGNTIYFGEGSWLTVV.

The chain combines TRBV4-1 with TRBJ2-7; maybe TRBD2 (6 bases). Germline V gene sequence: CDR1 MGHRA, CDR2 YSYEKL. V dropped 4 bases and J dropped 6 bases, with 22 bases sitting between them. This CDR3 is 16 amino acids long. CDR3 DNA sequence: TGCGCCAGCAGCCCACTGTTGGGTGGGAGGCGAGGCGAGCAGTACTTC. Protein product: CASSPLLGGRRGEQYF.

The chain couples TRBV18 to TRBJ2-5; 7 bases match TRBD1. Germline CDR1 KGHSH, CDR2 LQKENI. This CDR3 is 15 amino acids long. The J segment lost 2 bases and the V segment lost 3 bases, leaving 6 bases of the junction unmatched. The chain's CDR3 is CASSPRTGLQETQYF. Here the CDR3 DNA reads TGTGCCAGCTCACCTAGGACAGGACTGCAAGAGACCCAGTACTTC.

The chain joins TRBV5-1 to TRBJ2-5; D remains unclear. Germline V CDR1 and CDR2: SGHRS, YFSETQ. Trimming took off 4 bases at V and 1 base at J, with 8 bases between the two ends. The CDR3 is made up of 13 amino acids. For the CDR3, the DNA is TGCGCCAGCAGCCCGAGACCCCAAGAGACCCAGTACTTC. This codes for CASSPRPQETQYF.

This clonotype was seen a handful of times. The junction differs from germline at one of its ends, possibly a read error. The chain combines TRBV20-1 with TRBJ2-5, with D tentatively TRBD2 (6 bases). Germline CDR1 DFQATT, CDR2 SNEGSKA (reference sequence). CDR3 length: 15 amino acids. CDR3 in amino acids: CSARDEAGYQETQYF. The CDR3 DNA reads as TGCAGTGCTCGAGACGAGGCGGGGTACCAAGAGACCCAGTACTTC.

The count of this clonotype is one. The genes are TRBV7-2 and TRBJ2-7; perhaps TRBD2 as D (6 bases). The ends were cut back, 5 bases at V and 6 bases at J, with 17 bases in the middle. The CDR3 extends over 14 amino acids. The germline CDR1 and CDR2 sequences are SGHTA and FQGNSA. CDR3: CASSPGLRDREQYF. CDR3 DNA sequence: TGTGCCAGCAGCCCGGGACTGAGGGACCGCGAGCAGTACTTC.

V and J are TRBV7-9 and TRBJ2-5; TRBD1 matches 9 bases. CDR1 and CDR2 (germline): SEHNR, FQNEAQ (reference sequence). V was clipped by 5 bases and J by 4 bases; unmatched bases: 8. The CDR3 sequence is 15 residues long. The DNA of the CDR3 is TGTGCCAGCAGCAGGCCGGGACAGGGAACAGAGACCCAGTACTTC. It is translated as CASSRPGQGTETQYF. Filled out from reference TRBV7-9 and TRBJ2-5, the complete variable domain reads DTGVSQNPRHKITKRGQNVTFRCDPISEHNRLYWYRQTLGQGPEFLTYFQNEAQLEKSRLLSDRFSAERPKGSFSTLEIQRTEQGDSAMYLCASSRPGQGTETQYFGPGTRLLVL.

The chain has TRBV20-1 and TRBJ1-2; D gene ambiguous. Germline CDR1 and CDR2: DFQATT and SNEGSKA (reference sequence). V shed 6 bases and J shed 3 bases, with 11 bases lying between them. CDR3 length: 12 residues. This chain's CDR3 is CSAPPGHYGYTF. CDR3 in DNA: TGCAGTGCACCACCCGGTCACTATGGCTACACCTTC.

V is TRBV19 and J is TRBJ2-6; 12 nucleotides agree with TRBD1. Germline CDR1 reads LNHDA; CDR2 reads SQIVND (reference sequence). V shed 2 bases and J 3 bases; nucleotides not matched to a gene: 5. The CDR3 has 18 residues. CDR3 DNA sequence: TGTGCCAGTAGTATATTGGGACAGGGGGCCTTTGGGGCCAACGTCCTGACTTTC. The encoded protein is CASSILGQGAFGANVLTF.

The rearrangement links TRBV5-8 to TRBJ2-3, with 7 bases aligning to TRBD1. Germline values: CDR1 SGHTS, CDR2 YDEGEE. Germline trimming cut 1 base from V and 3 bases from J; bases unmatched to any gene: 5. There are 15 residues in the CDR3. CDR3 in DNA: TGTGCCAGCAGCTTGATCGACAGGGCGACAGATACGCAGTATTTT. It is translated as CASSLIDRATDTQYF.

This chain uses TRBV19 with TRBJ2-7; D remains ambiguous. V lost 5 bases, J lost 3 bases, and 8 bases lay in between. Per the germline V gene, CDR1 is LNHDA and CDR2 is SQIVND (reference sequence). This CDR3 has 12 residues. Here the CDR3 reads CASSFVGYEQYF. For the CDR3, the DNA is TGTGCCAGTAGTTTCGTCGGCTACGAGCAGTACTTC.

This clonotype was recorded once. The CDR3 is CASRSGVDIGYGYTF. DNA of the CDR3: TGTGCCAGCAGGAGTGGCGTGGACATTGGCTATGGCTACACCTTC. The chain is built from TRBV6-2 or TRBV6-3 and TRBJ1-2; D might be TRBD1 (5 bases). The CDR3 runs 15 residues. Per germline, CDR1 MNHEY and CDR2 SVGEGT. Trimming stripped 6 bases from V and 4 bases from J, with 18 bases between.

This chain links TRBV6-1 with TRBJ1-5; TRBD1 agrees at 7 bases. V lost 1 base and J lost 3; bases outside the gene matches: 21. The CDR3 length is 21 residues. Germline-derived CDR1 and CDR2 are MNHNS and SASEGT. The CDR3: CASSEGPLAKGGASLNQPQHF. CDR3 DNA: TGTGCCAGCAGTGAAGGGCCCTTAGCTAAAGGGGGCGCTTCCCTCAATCAGCCCCAGCATTTT.

V and J are TRBV28 and TRBJ1-4; 7 nucleotides match TRBD1. CDR1 is MDHEN, CDR2 SYDVKM, per germline. The CDR3 consists of 16 residues. J gave up 7 bases and V 5 bases, and 13 bases lay outside the gene matches. CDR3 residues: CASSHRGRGGLEKLFF. The CDR3 DNA reads as TGTGCCAGCAGTCACAGGGGAAGAGGAGGCCTTGAAAAACTGTTTTTT. Full variable domain (missing parts from reference TRBV28 and TRBJ1-4): DVKVTQSSRYLVKRTGEKVFLECVQDMDHENMFWYRQDPGLGLRLIYFSYDVKMKEKGDIPEGYSVSREKKERFSLILESASTNQTSMYLCASSHRGRGGLEKLFFGSGTQLSVL.

This clonotype occurred a few times. The rearrangement links TRBV20-1 to TRBJ2-5; D possibly corresponds to TRBD2 (5 bases). V was clipped by 5 bases and J by 1 base, with 8 bases between them. CDR3 length: 12 amino acids. Germline V gene sequence: CDR1 DFQATT, CDR2 SNEGSKA (reference sequence). The chain's CDR3 is CSAPGFQETQYF. The CDR3 DNA sequence: TGCAGTGCTCCGGGGTTCCAAGAGACCCAGTACTTC.

In the case of this clonotype: One end of the junction does not line up with germline, which may come from a read error. V and J are TRBV28 and TRBJ2-7, with a weak D call TRBD2 (6 bases). The CDR3 runs to 13 residues. Germline V gives CDR1 MDHEN, CDR2 SYDVKM. The CDR3 nucleotides are TGTGCCAGCAGCCACCCCCTGCTCGGGGGAGCGAACTTC. Translation gives CASSHPLLGGANF. The complete variable domain, with remaining parts taken from reference TRBV28 and TRBJ2-7, reads DVKVTQSSRYLVKRTGEKVFLECVQDMDHENMFWYRQDPGLGLRLIYFSYDVKMKEKGDIPEGYSVSREKKERFSLILESASTNQTSMYLCASSHPLLGGANFGPGTRLTVT.

The chain couples TRBV6-1 to TRBJ2-5, with D perhaps matching TRBD1 (6 bases). CDR3 length equals 14 residues. The V gene lost 3 bases and the J gene lost 1 base, with 9 bases spanning the gap. Germline V gene data show CDR1 as MNHNS and CDR2 as SASEGT. CDR3 coding DNA: TGTGCCAGCAGTGATCTGACAGGCCAAGAGACCCAGTACTTC. Translation gives CASSDLTGQETQYF.

V gene TRBV11-2 combines with J gene TRBJ2-5; 8 nucleotides match TRBD2. Unmatched junction bases numbered 6, after V lost 6 bases and J lost 3 bases. This CDR3 spans 14 amino acids. CDR1 and CDR2 from the germline V gene are SGHAT and FQNNGV. The CDR3 coding sequence is TGTGCCAGCAGGGAAAGGCGGGGGGAAGAGACCCAGTACTTC. Translating gives CASRERRGEETQYF. The variable domain in full, with the rest retrieved from reference TRBV11-2 and TRBJ2-5, is EAGVAQSPRYKIIEKRQSVAFWCNPISGHATLYWYQQILGQGPKLLIQFQNNGVVDDSQLPKDRFSAERLKGVDSTLKIQPAKLEDSAVYLCASRERRGEETQYFGPGTRLLVL.

This chain links TRBV4-1 with TRBJ2-2; D gene ambiguous. Trimming took 0 bases from V and 7 from J, leaving 12 bases between them. This CDR3 is built from 15 residues. Germline V lookup: CDR1 MGHRA, CDR2 YSYEKL. DNA of the CDR3: TGCGCCAGCAGCCAAGACGGAGTCCCGGGCGGGGAGCTGTTTTTT. Translating it yields CASSQDGVPGGELFF.

V is TRBV28 and J is TRBJ2-7, with a possible D match to TRBD1 (7 bases). Trimming shortened V by 9 bases and J by 0 bases, and 24 bases separated the two germline ends. Germline CDR1 MDHEN, CDR2 SYDVKM. The CDR3 is 17 amino acids. In DNA, the CDR3 is TGTGCCAGTACGGACAGGAGGGCGGCAAGGAGCTCCTACGAGCAGTACTTC. As protein: CASTDRRAARSSYEQYF.

The sample holds a few counts of this clonotype. The chain is built from TRBV6-2 or TRBV6-3 and TRBJ2-7, with 11 positions matching TRBD2. Losses at the gene ends were 7 bases for V and 0 bases for J; bases not matched to a gene: 8. CDR1 and CDR2 (germline): MNHEY, SVGEGT. CDR3 length: 16 residues. In nucleotides, the CDR3 is TGTGCCAGCAATCACCTAGCGGGAGGACTCTCCTACGAGCAGTACTTC. Its protein is CASNHLAGGLSYEQYF.

The V call is TRBV27, the J call TRBJ2-3; D remains unclear. Germline CDR1 is MNHEY and CDR2 is SMNVEV (reference sequence). The CDR3 spans 15 residues. V was clipped by 2 bases and J by 0 bases, with 9 bases between them. The CDR3, as DNA: TGTGCCAGCAGTTTAAGCCCGTTCAGCACAGATACGCAGTATTTT. Protein: CASSLSPFSTDTQYF.

In the case of this clonotype: Germline and junction disagree at one end, which may indicate a read error. This chain joins TRBV6-1 and TRBJ2-7; the D gene is possibly TRBD1 (5 bases). Germline V gene data show CDR1 as MNHNS and CDR2 as SASEGT. There are 12 residues in the CDR3. The CDR3 nucleotides are TGTGCCACCAGTCAGGGTGTCGACGAGCAGTACTTC. Translating gives CATSQGVDEQYF.

The chain is built from TRBV7-2 and TRBJ2-3, with TRBD1 matching 7 bases. CDR1 is SGHTA, CDR2 FQGNSA, per germline. The CDR3 length is 14 residues. V lost 6 bases and J lost 2; bases outside the gene matches: 5. The chain's CDR3 is CASSSGTDTDTQYF. The CDR3 bases are TGTGCCAGCAGTTCCGGGACAGACACAGATACGCAGTATTTT.

J is TRBJ1-6 and V is TRBV6-1; weak D call: TRBD1 (5 bases). V was trimmed by 8 bases and J by 10 bases, leaving 18 bases between them. Germline V gene lookup returns CDR1 MNHNS and CDR2 SASEGT. This CDR3 region has 14 residues. The DNA for the CDR3 is TGTGCCAGCCGTCCAGGGACGGGGGTCTCACCCCTCCACTTT. Protein product: CASRPGTGVSPLHF.

CDR3 nucleotides: TGCGCCAGCAGCTTGACGTCTGGTGGCGTAGCGTGGGAGCAGTACTTC. Its translation: CASSLTSGGVAWEQYF. The V and J genes are TRBV5-1 and TRBJ2-7, with D possibly TRBD2 on 5 matching bases. From germline, CDR1 is SGHRS and CDR2 YFSETQ. The CDR3 is 16 residues long. The germline V and J ends were trimmed by 1 base and 7 bases, with 21 bases remaining between them.

This rearrangement joins TRBV7-8 to TRBJ2-7, with D perhaps TRBD2 (5 bases). Trimming removed 8 bases from V and 4 bases from J, with 12 bases in between. The length of the CDR3 is 12 residues. Per germline, CDR1 SGHVS and CDR2 FQNEAQ. The CDR3 DNA reads as TGTGCCAGCGCTACTACGGGGTACGAGCAGTACTTC. Translated: CASATTGYEQYF.

The chain couples TRBV7-2 to TRBJ1-3; D gene uncertain. CDR1 SGHTA and CDR2 FQGNSA come from the germline V gene. CDR3 length equals 14 residues. With 1 base removed from V and 7 bases from J, the gap between germline ends came to 11 bases. The CDR3 sequence is CASSLGRHGNTIYF. Written as DNA, the CDR3 is TGTGCCAGCAGCTTAGGACGCCACGGGAACACCATATATTTT.

The rearrangement uses TRBV6-5 and TRBJ2-3, with a possible D match to TRBD1 (5 bases). Germline values: CDR1 MNHEY, CDR2 SVGAGI. The CDR3 runs to 14 residues. The ends were cut back, 2 bases at V and 5 bases at J, with 11 bases in the middle. The CDR3 DNA follows: TGTGCCAGCAGTTACGACTTAAGGGGAGATACGCAGTATTTT. Residues: CASSYDLRGDTQYF.

This clonotype has a handful of counts. The chain employs TRBV7-9 and TRBJ1-6, with D perhaps matching TRBD1 (5 bases). The ends were cut back, 1 base at V and 10 bases at J, with 11 bases in the middle. CDR3 length equals 14 residues. The germline V gene encodes CDR1 SEHNR and CDR2 FQNEAQ (reference sequence). The CDR3 is CASSLDTRASPLHF. Here the CDR3 DNA reads TGTGCCAGCAGCTTAGATACCAGGGCCTCACCCCTCCACTTT.

This clonotype was observed a few times. The V gene is TRBV7-2, the J gene TRBJ2-5; D unresolved. V was clipped by 7 bases and J by 0 bases, with 15 bases between them. The CDR3 has 15 residues. Germline-derived CDR1 and CDR2 are SGHTA and FQGNSA. The CDR3 DNA is TGTGCCAGCACCGAAGGGCCAGGCTACCAAGAGACCCAGTACTTC. This sequence encodes CASTEGPGYQETQYF. Supplemented by reference TRBV7-2 and TRBJ2-5, the full variable domain reads GAGVSQSPSNKVTEKGKDVELRCDPISGHTALYWYRQSLGQGLEFLIYFQGNSAPDKSGLPSDRFSAERTGGSVSTLTIQRTQQEDSAVYLCASTEGPGYQETQYFGPGTRLLVL.